One and the same sample provided the 8 T cell receptor beta chains below, sequenced in a study of response to subunit inactivated influenza vaccine. TCRdb recomputed calls from the RT-PCR reads with MiXCR, one row per CDR3 protein. This sample carries 500,000 to 600,000 distinct CDR3 sequences, 10% to 15% of them seen once, and the ten largest clones take around 13%. The sample consisted of PBMCs from blood, taken about 6 weeks after vaccination. The receptors come from a man aged 50-60 years who received an inactivated influenza vaccine.

This clonotype has only a few counts. This chain connects TRBV24-1 to TRBJ1-2; D gene unclear. This CDR3 region has 14 residues. V shed 1 base and J shed 5 bases, with 10 bases lying between them. Per the germline V gene, CDR1 is KGHDR and CDR2 is SFDVKD. The CDR3 DNA reads as TGTGCCACCAGTGATTTTGCCGGGAATTATGGCTACACCTTC. It encodes CATSDFAGNYGYTF.

This clonotype was seen ten or more times. The V gene is TRBV4-3, the J gene TRBJ2-5, with D perhaps TRBD1 (6 bases). CDR1 is LGHNA, CDR2 YSLEER, per germline. Trimming left V 1 base short and J 4 bases short, with 13 bases between. The CDR3 consists of 15 residues. CDR3 protein: CASSQGPRGRETQYF. CDR3 nucleotide sequence: TGCGCCAGCAGCCAAGGGCCCAGGGGAAGAGAGACCCAGTACTTC.

The CDR3 is CASSLTPGNPYEQYF. The DNA of the CDR3 is TGTGCCAGCAGCTTAACCCCAGGGAATCCCTACGAGCAGTACTTC. This chain joins TRBV7-2 and TRBJ2-7; a possible D gene is TRBD1 (5 bases). CDR1 is SGHTA, CDR2 FQGNSA, per germline. This CDR3 is 15 amino acids long. Trimming stripped 2 bases from V and 2 bases from J, with 13 bases between. Looking up the rest from reference TRBV7-2 and TRBJ2-7 gives the full variable domain: GAGVSQSPSNKVTEKGKDVELRCDPISGHTALYWYRQSLGQGLEFLIYFQGNSAPDKSGLPSDRFSAERTGGSVSTLTIQRTQQEDSAVYLCASSLTPGNPYEQYFGPGTRLTVT.

In this sample, this clonotype turned up a few times. This chain joins TRBV29-1 and TRBJ1-2; TRBD1 agrees at 9 bases. Germline assignment: CDR1 SQVTM and CDR2 ANQGSEA. The V gene end was trimmed by 6 bases and the J gene end by 4 bases; junction bases not matched to a gene: 6. The CDR3 is 13 residues long. CDR3 bases: TGCAGCGTCGGACAGGGGAAAGCCTATGGCTACACCTTC. Protein: CSVGQGKAYGYTF.

The chain employs TRBV12-3 or TRBV12-4 and TRBJ1-5; no reliable D call. This CDR3 comprises 15 residues. Trimming removed 3 bases from V and 4 bases from J, with 13 bases in between. The CDR3 region is CASSFRGFGNQPQHF. The DNA of the CDR3 is TGTGCCAGCAGTTTTCGCGGATTTGGGAATCAGCCCCAGCATTTT.

This clonotype came up a few times. The chain links TRBV6-5 to TRBJ2-4, with TRBD1 identical over 7 bases. V dropped 4 bases and J dropped 4; count of bases not matched to a gene: 7. Germline CDR1 is MNHEY and CDR2 is SVGAGI. The CDR3 totals 15 residues. The CDR3 coding sequence is TGTGCCAGCAGTTTACAGACAGGGATGAAAAACATTCAGTACTTC. Its translation: CASSLQTGMKNIQYF.

The J gene is TRBJ2-1, the V gene TRBV7-2; 7 bases map to TRBD2. The CDR3 loop spans 13 amino acids. Germline V gives CDR1 SGHTA, CDR2 FQGNSA. The J segment lost 6 bases and the V segment lost 7 bases, leaving 6 bases of the junction unmatched. This chain's CDR3 is CASNWGGSNEQFF. The CDR3 nucleotides read TGTGCCAGCAACTGGGGGGGGTCCAATGAGCAGTTCTTC.

V gene TRBV6-1 combines with J gene TRBJ1-2; TRBD1 aligns across 9 bases. Trimming at V came to 6 bases and at J to 5 bases, leaving 13 bases not matched to a gene. From germline, CDR1 is MNHNS and CDR2 SASEGT. CDR3 size: 16 residues. CDR3 in amino acids: CASRGTGNLKGYGYTF. CDR3 bases: TGTGCCAGCAGAGGGACAGGGAACCTGAAGGGGTATGGCTACACCTTC.